This T cell receptor beta chain was obtained from a study of blood T cell repertoires in COVID-19 (dated by TCRdb to the early 2020s). For the wider study: Collaborator samples came from the United States, Italy and Spain and covered acute and convalescent phases of COVID-19. Sample metadata almost always included a de-identified subject ID, COVID-19 status, age in years and sex. Samples were obtained from the ongoing ImmuneRACE study (first 160 participants) and from about 1,300 subjects provided by 6 global collaborators. The prospective study material was composed of cDNA or gDNA derived from T cells, B-cell-depleted T cells, or PBMCs. Subjects who had been exposed to COVID-19, were actively infected with it, or had recovered from it provided the deeply sampled blood TCRbeta repertoires that made up the dataset. HLA class I and class II types, where available, came from metadata supplied by the sample provider rather than from assay-based typing. The repertoires were made available in a free public database intended to serve as a resource for research on the immune response to SARS-CoV-2. Broad study findings and their caveats: The quantity of clinical and demographic metadata differed by source and by participant and was supplied without curation.

Concerning this clone itself: Its cognate antigen has yet to be identified. Base quality data are lacking; no much larger clone is found one base away.

TCRbeta CDR3 regions were amplified from genomic DNA by means of the immunoSEQ Assay, a bias-controlled multiplex PCR. In the paper's pipeline: Within the assay, amplification of reference gene primers was used to estimate how many nucleated cells each sample contained. Sequence reads were collapsed and filtered to measure the absolute abundance of every unique TCRbeta CDR3 rearrangement. For each sample, productive Simpson clonality was calculated as the square root of Simpson's diversity index over productive rearrangements. In TCRdb, the immuneACCESS table is reduced to in-frame sequences with V and J assigned. These tables do not hold every clone; where another copy was compared, an unresolved V gene accounts for under half, and the others remain unexplained. D and trimming come from the DNA, and the V and J calls and clone size come from that table. Within this sample are 150,000 to 160,000 clones, with 80% of them counted one time only. The ten largest make up 0.5% to 0.65% of the sample.

The CDR3 has 12 amino acids, counting the end cysteine and phenylalanine. Only the CDR3 DNA stays, 36 bases, in frame from base 1. The germline V gene gives CDR1 as MDHEN and CDR2 as SYDVKM. V loses 5 bases at its end and J loses 12 bases; junction bases beyond the gene matches: 9. Each collaborating institution followed its own protocols to collect whole blood in K2EDTA tubes. For TCRbeta analysis, collaborators shipped samples in one of three forms: frozen whole blood, isolated PBMCs, or DNA extracted from either of those sample types. The sample comprised peripheral blood. The sequence is built from TRBV28 and TRBJ2-7, and TRBD1 matches 8 of the central bases. The clonotype comes from a man in his 60s with acute or convalescent COVID-19. For the CDR3, the sequence is CASSDRGKPLYF. Here is the DNA: TGTGCCAGCAGTGACAGGGGAAAGCCGTTGTACTTC.